This passage covers 2 T cell receptor beta chains from one sample sequenced in a study of cytomegalovirus exposure and HLA in healthy donors. In the PCR, 60 Vbeta and 13 Jbeta primers were used. Some clones are missing from TCRdb's copy, which holds only in-frame ones; the method was immunoSEQ multiplex PCR. The sample table includes 200,000 or so clones. Material: PBMCs. These receptors came from a boy between 10 and 17 years old in good health and CMV-seronegative.

This chain connects TRBV27 to TRBJ2-5; 9 positions match TRBD1. This CDR3 region has 14 residues. Per the germline V gene, CDR1 is MNHEY and CDR2 is SMNVEV (reference sequence). The trim removed 2 bases at V and 5 bases at J, leaving 3 bases unmatched. CDR3: CASSLGTGSETQYF. Written as DNA, the CDR3 is TGTGCCAGCAGTTTAGGGACAGGGAGCGAGACCCAGTACTTC.

As for this clone: The junction differs from germline at one of its ends, possibly a read error. The V call is TRBV13, the J call TRBJ2-7; possibly TRBD2 for D (5 bases). The length of the CDR3 is 15 residues. CDR1 is PRHDT, CDR2 FYEKMQ, per germline (reference sequence). CDR3 in amino acids: CASTRGGAGSCEQYF. The CDR3, as DNA: TGTGCCAGCACTCGGGGTGGAGCTGGTTCCTGCGAGCAGTACTTC.